These T cell receptor beta chains were read from a single sample in a study of T cell responses to AZD1222 COVID-19 vaccine. Profiled with immunoSEQ multiplex PCR; TCRdb holds only in-frame clones, not every one. The sample consists of 150,000 or so clones, around 88% of them appearing once. The source material was peripheral blood, sampled on day 0 of AZD1222 vaccination. Receptors were obtained from an adult in good health. CDR3s include the opening cysteine and the closing phenylalanine or tryptophan. D genes are given only for firm matches. Only part of the rows carry a size: once, few, many, or a class if the clone is expanded.

j_gene: TRBJ2-7
abundance: NA
d_gene: NA
v_gene: TRBV2
CDR3aa: CASRERTDPYEQYF
CDR3nt: TGTGCCAGCAGGGAGCGGACAGACCCCTACGAGCAGTACTTC

j_gene: TRBJ1-1
abundance: once
d_gene: NA
v_gene: TRBV7-2
CDR3aa: CASSLKGSAFF
CDR3nt: TGTGCCAGCAGCTTAAAGGGATCGGCCTTCTTT

j_gene: TRBJ2-7
abundance: NA
d_gene: NA
v_gene: TRBV9
CDR3aa: CASSLGVGLVEQYF
CDR3nt: TGTGCCAGCAGCTTAGGGGTGGGGCTAGTTGAGCAGTACTTC

j_gene: TRBJ2-3
abundance: NA
d_gene: NA
v_gene: TRBV5-4
CDR3aa: CASSLVGATDTQYF
CDR3nt: TGTGCCAGCAGCTTGGTCGGGGCCACAGATACGCAGTATTTT

j_gene: TRBJ2-3
abundance: NA
d_gene: TRBD2
v_gene: TRBV5-1
CDR3aa: CASSLRGLATDTQYF
CDR3nt: TGCGCCAGCAGCCTCCGAGGACTAGCGACAGATACGCAGTATTTT

j_gene: TRBJ2-3
abundance: NA
d_gene: TRBD2
v_gene: TRBV6-6
CDR3aa: CASSLNGGSIADTQYF
CDR3nt: TGTGCCAGCAGTTTAAACGGGGGGAGCATAGCAGATACGCAGTATTTT

j_gene: TRBJ1-1
abundance: NA
d_gene: NA
v_gene: TRBV28
CDR3aa: CASSLVNMNTEAFF
CDR3nt: TGTGCCAGCAGTTTAGTCAATATGAACACTGAAGCTTTCTTT

j_gene: TRBJ1-2
abundance: NA
d_gene: NA
v_gene: TRBV15
CDR3aa: CATSMAGNYGYTF
CDR3nt: TGTGCCACCAGCATGGCAGGGAACTATGGCTACACCTTC

j_gene: TRBJ2-1
abundance: NA
d_gene: NA
v_gene: TRBV9
CDR3aa: CASSVASRGSDEQFF
CDR3nt: TGTGCCAGCAGCGTAGCCAGCCGGGGATCAGATGAGCAGTTCTTC

j_gene: TRBJ1-2
abundance: NA
d_gene: NA
v_gene: TRBV7-8
CDR3aa: CASSSPTGGHHSYTF
CDR3nt: TGTGCCAGCAGCTCTCCGACAGGTGGGCATCATAGCTACACCTTC

j_gene: TRBJ2-7
abundance: NA
d_gene: TRBD2
v_gene: TRBV7-2
CDR3aa: CASSLASSSGGGEQYF
CDR3nt: TGTGCCAGCAGCTTAGCCTCATCTAGCGGGGGTGGCGAGCAGTACTTC

j_gene: TRBJ1-5
abundance: NA
d_gene: NA
v_gene: TRBV14
CDR3aa: CASSRQINQPQHF
CDR3nt: TGTGCCAGCAGCCGACAGATCAATCAGCCCCAGCATTTT

j_gene: TRBJ2-3
abundance: NA
d_gene: NA
v_gene: TRBV6-1
CDR3aa: CASSEPGGTDTQYF
CDR3nt: TGTGCCAGCAGTGAGCCGGGGGGCACAGATACGCAGTATTTT

j_gene: TRBJ2-5
abundance: once
d_gene: TRBD2
v_gene: TRBV9
CDR3aa: CASSQTPGGETQYF
CDR3nt: TGTGCCAGCAGCCAAACCCCGGGAGGGGAAACCCAGTACTTC

j_gene: TRBJ2-5
abundance: NA
d_gene: NA
v_gene: TRBV19
CDR3aa: CASSIRGVSEETQYF
CDR3nt: TGTGCCAGTAGTATCCGTGGGGTTTCCGAAGAGACCCAGTACTTC

j_gene: TRBJ1-1
abundance: NA
d_gene: NA
v_gene: TRBV10-3
CDR3aa: CALGSGPSEAFF
CDR3nt: TGTGCCTTGGGCTCGGGACCCTCGGAAGCTTTCTTT

j_gene: TRBJ2-3
abundance: NA
d_gene: NA
v_gene: TRBV6-5
CDR3aa: CASSSNGAPTDTQYF
CDR3nt: TGTGCCAGCAGTTCAAACGGAGCCCCCACAGATACGCAGTATTTT

j_gene: TRBJ1-2
abundance: NA
d_gene: NA
v_gene: TRBV10-3
CDR3aa: CAISEQGSYGYTF
CDR3nt: TGTGCCATCAGTGAGCAGGGAAGCTATGGCTACACCTTC

j_gene: TRBJ2-5
abundance: NA
d_gene: NA
v_gene: TRBV7-2
CDR3aa: CASKEAAETQYF
CDR3nt: TGTGCCAGCAAGGAGGCGGCGGAGACCCAGTACTTC

j_gene: TRBJ2-3
abundance: NA
d_gene: NA
v_gene: TRBV4-3
CDR3aa: CASSQDLSGTDTQYF
CDR3nt: TGCGCCAGCAGCCAAGATCTATCCGGTACAGATACGCAGTATTTT

j_gene: TRBJ2-3
abundance: NA
d_gene: TRBD1
v_gene: TRBV4-2
CDR3aa: CASRDRGRSDTQYF
CDR3nt: TGTGCCAGCAGGGACAGGGGGCGCTCAGATACGCAGTATTTT

j_gene: TRBJ1-1
abundance: NA
d_gene: NA
v_gene: TRBV6-5
CDR3aa: CASTGFTEAFF
CDR3nt: TGTGCCAGTACAGGGTTCACTGAAGCTTTCTTT

j_gene: TRBJ2-3
abundance: once
d_gene: TRBD2
v_gene: TRBV18
CDR3aa: CASSVSGRGNTDTQYF
CDR3nt: TGTGCCAGCTCAGTTAGCGGGAGAGGGAACACAGATACGCAGTATTTT

j_gene: TRBJ1-5
abundance: once
d_gene: TRBD1
v_gene: TRBV19
CDR3aa: CASSILLGQASNQPQHF
CDR3nt: TGTGCCAGTAGTATCCTCCTTGGACAGGCGAGCAATCAGCCCCAGCATTTT

j_gene: TRBJ2-7
abundance: NA
d_gene: NA
v_gene: TRBV6-1
CDR3aa: CASSENGGRYEQYF
CDR3nt: TGTGCCAGCAGTGAAAATGGGGGCCGCTACGAGCAGTACTTC

j_gene: TRBJ1-5
abundance: NA
d_gene: TRBD1
v_gene: TRBV6-2/TRBV6-3
CDR3aa: CASSYIGGMEPQHF
CDR3nt: TGTGCCAGCAGTTACATAGGGGGCATGGAGCCCCAGCATTTT

j_gene: TRBJ2-7
abundance: NA
d_gene: NA
v_gene: TRBV28
CDR3aa: CASLSRYEQYF
CDR3nt: TGTGCCAGCCTATCCCGGTACGAGCAGTACTTC

j_gene: TRBJ2-7
abundance: NA
d_gene: NA
v_gene: TRBV14
CDR3aa: CASSTVGFWDEQYF
CDR3nt: TGTGCCAGCAGCACGGTGGGCTTTTGGGACGAGCAGTACTTC

j_gene: TRBJ2-6
abundance: NA
d_gene: NA
v_gene: TRBV7-2
CDR3aa: CASSSPVSGANVLTF
CDR3nt: TGTGCCAGCAGCTCCCCGGTATCTGGGGCCAACGTCCTGACTTTC

j_gene: TRBJ1-5
abundance: once
d_gene: NA
v_gene: TRBV6-2/TRBV6-3
CDR3aa: CASSYVGVSNQPQHF
CDR3nt: TGTGCCAGCAGTTACGTGGGGGTTAGCAATCAGCCCCAGCATTTT

j_gene: TRBJ2-1
abundance: NA
d_gene: TRBD1
v_gene: TRBV27
CDR3aa: CASSFGQVYNEQFF
CDR3nt: TGTGCCAGCAGTTTTGGACAGGTTTACAATGAGCAGTTCTTC

j_gene: TRBJ2-4
abundance: once
d_gene: NA
v_gene: TRBV4-3
CDR3aa: CASSQLYPPKNIQYF
CDR3nt: TGCGCCAGCAGCCAACTTTATCCACCCAAAAACATTCAGTACTTC

j_gene: TRBJ2-1
abundance: NA
d_gene: NA
v_gene: TRBV11-1
CDR3aa: CASSLRDRLYNEQFF
CDR3nt: TGTGCCAGCAGCTTACGAGACCGACTCTACAATGAGCAGTTCTTC

j_gene: TRBJ1-2
abundance: NA
d_gene: NA
v_gene: TRBV29-1
CDR3aa: CSVEPKTGYGYTF
CDR3nt: TGCAGCGTTGAACCTAAGACAGGCTATGGCTACACCTTC

j_gene: TRBJ1-2
abundance: NA
d_gene: NA
v_gene: TRBV29-1
CDR3aa: CSVEDVYGYTF
CDR3nt: TGCAGCGTTGAAGACGTCTATGGCTACACCTTC